This T cell receptor beta chain was obtained from a study of shared clonotypes between healthy human individuals. The CDR3 totals 15 residues. Germline values: CDR1 SGHNT, CDR2 YYREEE (reference sequence). Between the trimmed V and J ends, which lost 1 base and 4 bases, there was a span of 15 bases. TCRdb's table, derived via immunoSEQ multiplex PCR, lists solely in-frame clones and lacks some. This table holds 400,000 to 500,000 clones, 70% to 80% found once. The chain has TRBV5-4 and TRBJ2-7; the D gene is possibly TRBD2 (6 bases). Sequencing input: PBMCs. The clonotype was recovered from a woman in her forties in good health. Some clones in this sample may be carry-over from other donors' samples. For the CDR3, the DNA is TGTGCCAGCAGCTTGCGACGGGAGAGAATTTACGAGCAGTACTTC. Translating it yields CASSLRRERIYEQYF. Using reference TRBV5-4 and TRBJ2-7 for the parts outside the CDR3, the full variable domain is ETGVTQSPTHLIKTRGQQVTLRCSSQSGHNTVSWYQQALGQGPQFIFQYYREEENGRGNFPPRFSGLQFPNYSSELNVNALELDDSALYLCASSLRRERIYEQYFGPGTRLTVT.